This record covers a single TCR beta chain. Antigen specificity is unknown. This sample was taken from a study of cytomegalovirus exposure and HLA in healthy donors. Overall study context: The use of the same platform for the 120 or so validation repertoires and the 550 to 850 first-cohort repertoires was reported by a later analysis.

In germline, CDR1 is SGHRS, CDR2 YFSETQ. There are 15 residues in the CDR3. V lost 2 bases and J lost 5; bases outside the gene matches: 10. From the roughly 110-subject validation cohort, which was separate from the roughly 680-subject first cohort, the donors were drawn. General study findings and limits: Reportedly, diagnosis of cytomegalovirus status by the classifier showed high specificity and sensitivity. It was 150 to 200 TCR beta chains that were listed as cytomegalovirus-associated.

Generated by immunoSEQ multiplex PCR, the TCRdb table keeps only in-frame clones and is missing some. The sample lists a few hundred thousand clones, around 86% occurring once. Sequenced sample: PBMCs. The genes are TRBV5-1 and TRBJ2-7; 7 bases align to TRBD1. This receptor was taken from a woman aged 18-29 years in good health and CMV-seronegative. The CDR3 loop reads CASSFARQGLDEQYF. The CDR3 nucleotides read TGCGCCAGCAGCTTTGCGAGACAGGGTTTGGACGAGCAGTACTTC.